Given below is one T cell receptor (beta chain) in context. Its antigen is as yet unknown. The data stem from a study of TIL therapy for anti-PD-1-resistant metastatic lung cancer. Findings of the study overall: Treatment-naive, never-smoker and oncogene-addicted patients were overrepresented in this highly selected cohort.

The immunoSEQ assay was v3. Profiling relied on immunoSEQ multiplex PCR, and the TCRdb table lists in-frame clones only, not all of them. In the table there are approximately 95,000 clones, around 71% of which are singletons. Germline values: CDR1 SGHAT, CDR2 FQNNGV. J was trimmed by 4 bases and V by 5 bases; bases with no gene match: 2. CDR3 length: 13 residues. Described time point: pre-treatment sample, taken before nivolumab and TIL therapy. Tumor tissue came from excised metastases, mostly pleural nodules or supraclavicular lymph nodes. The receptor was isolated from a person aged 25-85 years with non-small cell lung cancer. This material consisted of tumor tissue, taken at baseline. The V and J genes are TRBV11-2 and TRBJ2-7, with TRBD1 matching 10 bases. The CDR3 bases are TGTGCCAGCAGCCGGACAGGGGGGTACGAGCAGTACTTC. Translation: CASSRTGGYEQYF.